Below are 6 T cell receptor beta chains sequenced from a single sample in a study of PD-1 blockade in classical Hodgkin lymphoma. The time point here: cycle 4 day 1 (C4D1), after 6 weeks of nivolumab. Brentuximab vedotin exposure varied among the patients, all of whom had relapsed after autologous stem cell transplantation. Clones were read by immunoSEQ multiplex PCR, and TCRdb kept only the in-frame ones, dropping some. This sample has 20,000 to 25,000 clones, with around 68% found just once. The input for sequencing was peripheral blood mononuclear cells (PBMCs), taken before the fourth cycle of nivolumab. The receptors come from a human donor with classical Hodgkin lymphoma.

The chain carries TRBV7-6 and TRBJ2-5; D not resolved. Germline V lookup: CDR1 SGHVS, CDR2 FNYEAQ. Trimming shortened V by 2 bases and J by 5 bases, and 12 bases separated the two germline ends. The CDR3 covers 14 residues. This CDR3 reads CASSLISGSETQYF. The CDR3 DNA reads as TGTGCCAGCAGCTTAATAAGTGGATCTGAGACCCAGTACTTC.

V gene TRBV11-3 combines with J gene TRBJ1-5, with D unresolved. Germline CDR1 SGHNT, CDR2 YENEEA. V lost 2 bases to trimming and J lost 5 bases, with 7 bases between them. CDR3 length equals 13 residues. CDR3 nucleotide sequence: TGTGCCAGCAGCTTAAGGGCCGATCAGCCCCAGCATTTT. Encoded protein: CASSLRADQPQHF.

The V and J genes are TRBV19 and TRBJ1-5; possibly TRBD1 for D (6 bases). The CDR3 length is 15 residues. CDR1 and CDR2 (germline): LNHDA, SQIVND (reference sequence). V lost 2 bases to trimming and J lost 4 bases, with 12 bases between them. The CDR3 DNA reads TGTGCCAGTAGTATATGGGGGGCCGTAAATCAGCCCCAGCATTTT. Translated, it gives CASSIWGAVNQPQHF.

This clone was seen once. This rearrangement joins TRBV19 to TRBJ1-5; perhaps TRBD1 as D (6 bases). Trimming cost V 5 bases and J 2 bases, with 19 bases left between them. The CDR3 runs to 17 residues. Germline V CDR1 and CDR2: LNHDA, SQIVND (reference sequence). The CDR3 DNA reads TGTGCCAGTAGTGGGGTGGGGCCAGGGGCTCGCAATCAGCCCCAGCATTTT. It encodes CASSGVGPGARNQPQHF.

V is TRBV19 and J is TRBJ2-1, with 11 bases fitting TRBD1. Per germline, CDR1 LNHDA and CDR2 SQIVND (reference sequence). This CDR3 region has 15 residues. J lost 0 bases, V lost 5 bases, and 0 bases had no gene match. CDR3 protein: CASSGTGGSYNEQFF. The CDR3 DNA reads TGTGCCAGTAGTGGGACAGGGGGCTCCTACAATGAGCAGTTCTTC.

This clone has only a few counts. The same CDR3 can be traced to other DNA sequences in this sample. V gene TRBV2 combines with J gene TRBJ1-3; TRBD1 agrees at 9 bases. Looked up from germline, CDR1 is SNHLY and CDR2 is FYNNEI. The J segment lost 4 bases and the V segment lost 5 bases, leaving 9 bases of the junction unmatched. The CDR3 is 16 amino acids. The CDR3 protein is CASSPPGQGTGNTIYF. CDR3 DNA sequence: TGTGCCAGCAGTCCTCCAGGACAGGGGACGGGAAACACCATATATTTT.